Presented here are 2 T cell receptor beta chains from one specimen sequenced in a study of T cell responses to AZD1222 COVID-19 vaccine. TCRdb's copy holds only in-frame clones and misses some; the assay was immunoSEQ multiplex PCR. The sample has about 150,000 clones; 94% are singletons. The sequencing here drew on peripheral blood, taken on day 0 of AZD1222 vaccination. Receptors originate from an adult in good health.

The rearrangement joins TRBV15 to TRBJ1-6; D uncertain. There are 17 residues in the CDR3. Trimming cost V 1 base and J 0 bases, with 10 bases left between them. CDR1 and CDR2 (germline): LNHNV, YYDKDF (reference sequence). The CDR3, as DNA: TGTGCCACCAGCAGAGGTTCCCCGAGCTCCTATAATTCACCCCTCCACTTT. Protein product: CATSRGSPSSYNSPLHF.

CDR3: CASSSTGSKNIQYF. DNA for the CDR3: TGTGCCAGCAGCTCAACAGGGTCCAAAAACATTCAGTACTTC. The V gene is TRBV7-9, the J gene TRBJ2-4; D may be TRBD1 (6 bases). This CDR3 contains 14 residues. V lost 4 bases and J lost 2, with 9 bases in between. Germline CDR1 is SEHNR and CDR2 is FQNEAQ (reference sequence).